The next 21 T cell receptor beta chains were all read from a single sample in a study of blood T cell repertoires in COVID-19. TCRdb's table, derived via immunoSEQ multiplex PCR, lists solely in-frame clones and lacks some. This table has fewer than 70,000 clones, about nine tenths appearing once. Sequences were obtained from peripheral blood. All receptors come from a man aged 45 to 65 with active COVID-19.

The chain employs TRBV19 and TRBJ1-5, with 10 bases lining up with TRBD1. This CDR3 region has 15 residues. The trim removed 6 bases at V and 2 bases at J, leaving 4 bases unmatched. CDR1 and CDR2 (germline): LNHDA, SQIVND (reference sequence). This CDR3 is CASRRDRGGNQPQHF. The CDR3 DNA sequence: TGTGCCAGTAGGAGGGACAGGGGCGGCAATCAGCCCCAGCATTTT.

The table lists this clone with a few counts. The CDR3 protein is CASSYATGGHQPQHF. The CDR3 nucleotides read TGTGCCAGCAGTTACGCAACAGGGGGCCATCAGCCCCAGCATTTT. The chain links TRBV6-2 or TRBV6-3 to TRBJ1-5; 9 bases line up with TRBD1. Losses at the gene ends were 2 bases for V and 5 bases for J; bases not matched to a gene: 4. The CDR3 loop spans 15 amino acids. Germline CDR1 is MNHEY and CDR2 is SVGEGT.

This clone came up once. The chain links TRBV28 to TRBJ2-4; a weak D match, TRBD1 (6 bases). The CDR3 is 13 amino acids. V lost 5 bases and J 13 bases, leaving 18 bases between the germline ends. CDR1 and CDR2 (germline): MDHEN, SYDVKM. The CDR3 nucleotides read TGTGCCAGCAGTCCCGGGACAACAGCCTACCAGTACTTC. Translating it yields CASSPGTTAYQYF.

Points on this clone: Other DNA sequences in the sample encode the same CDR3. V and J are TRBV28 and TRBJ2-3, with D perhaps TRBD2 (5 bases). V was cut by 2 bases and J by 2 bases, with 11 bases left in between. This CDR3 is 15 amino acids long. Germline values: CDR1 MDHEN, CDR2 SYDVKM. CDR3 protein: CASSLPSGLTDTQYF. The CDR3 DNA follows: TGTGCCAGCAGTTTACCCAGCGGACTCACAGATACGCAGTATTTT.

The CDR3 nucleotides are TGTGCCAGCACCATGACGCGGGGCGAGCAGTACTTC. It specifies CASTMTRGEQYF. The chain couples TRBV12-3 or TRBV12-4 to TRBJ2-7, with D perhaps matching TRBD2 (6 bases). The CDR3 runs 12 residues. Trimming took off 7 bases at V and 6 bases at J, with 13 bases between the two ends.

CDR3 in DNA: TGTGCCAGCAGTTCCTGGACAGACCGGGTAAATTCACCCCTCCACTTT. Translated, it gives CASSSWTDRVNSPLHF. The rearrangement uses TRBV6-5 and TRBJ1-6, with D possibly TRBD1 on 6 matching bases. Trimming left V 4 bases short and J 7 bases short, with 17 bases between. The germline V gene encodes CDR1 MNHEY and CDR2 SVGAGI. The CDR3 runs 16 residues.

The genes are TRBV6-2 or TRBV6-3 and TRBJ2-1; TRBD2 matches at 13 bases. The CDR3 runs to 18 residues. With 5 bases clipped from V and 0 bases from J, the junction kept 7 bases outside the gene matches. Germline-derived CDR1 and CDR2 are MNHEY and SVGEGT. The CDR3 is CASSVGLAGVVSYNEQFF. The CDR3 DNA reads TGTGCCAGCAGTGTTGGACTAGCGGGAGTTGTCTCCTACAATGAGCAGTTCTTC.

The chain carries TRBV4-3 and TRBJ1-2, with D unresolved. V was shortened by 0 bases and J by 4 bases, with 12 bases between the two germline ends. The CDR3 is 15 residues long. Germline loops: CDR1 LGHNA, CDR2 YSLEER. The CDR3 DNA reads TGCGCCAGCAGCCAAGATTCAGGCGTGAGCTATGGCTACACCTTC. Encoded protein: CASSQDSGVSYGYTF.

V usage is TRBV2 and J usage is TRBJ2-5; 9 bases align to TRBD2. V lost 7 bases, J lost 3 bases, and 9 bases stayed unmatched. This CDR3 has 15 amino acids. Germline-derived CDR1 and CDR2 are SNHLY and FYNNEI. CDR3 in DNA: TGTGCCAGCACCTCTGGGACTAGCAGTAAAGAGACCCAGTACTTC. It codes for CASTSGTSSKETQYF.

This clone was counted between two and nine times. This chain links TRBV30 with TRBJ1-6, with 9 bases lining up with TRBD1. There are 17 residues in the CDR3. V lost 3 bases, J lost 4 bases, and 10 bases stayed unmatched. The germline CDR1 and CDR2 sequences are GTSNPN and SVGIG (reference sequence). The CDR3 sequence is CAWSVYGQGTYNSPLHF. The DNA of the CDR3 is TGTGCCTGGAGCGTATACGGACAGGGGACGTATAATTCACCCCTCCACTTT.

In DNA form, the CDR3 reads TGTGCCAGCAGCCCGACTAGCGGGGAATACAATGAGCAGTTCTTC. It translates to CASSPTSGEYNEQFF. This chain uses TRBV5-4 with TRBJ2-1, with 11 bases lining up with TRBD2. This CDR3 is built from 15 residues. Germline lookup yields CDR1 SGHNT and CDR2 YYREEE (reference sequence). V shed 4 bases, J shed 4 bases, and the junction held 4 bases outside the gene matches.

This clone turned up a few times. The CDR3 sequence is CAIRRTGAPYEQYF. In nucleotides, the CDR3 is TGTGCCATCAGGCGGACGGGAGCTCCCTACGAGCAGTACTTC. This chain connects TRBV10-3 to TRBJ2-7, with D perhaps TRBD2 (6 bases). This CDR3 spans 14 amino acids. Germline V gene lookup returns CDR1 ENHRY and CDR2 SYGVKD. Deletions cut 6 bases from V and 2 bases from J, with 14 bases between.

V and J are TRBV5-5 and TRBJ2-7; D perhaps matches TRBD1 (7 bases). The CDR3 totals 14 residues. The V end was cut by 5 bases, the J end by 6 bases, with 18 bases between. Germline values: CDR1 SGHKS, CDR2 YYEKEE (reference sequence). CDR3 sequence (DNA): TGTGCCAGCAGACTCGGAGGGACAGTACTCGAGCAGTACTTC. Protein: CASRLGGTVLEQYF.

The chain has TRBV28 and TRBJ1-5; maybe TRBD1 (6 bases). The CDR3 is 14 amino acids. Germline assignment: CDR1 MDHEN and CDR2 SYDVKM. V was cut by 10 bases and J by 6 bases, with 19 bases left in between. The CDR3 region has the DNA TGTGCCACCAACCCCCCGGGACAATTTCAGCCCCAGCATTTT. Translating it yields CATNPPGQFQPQHF.

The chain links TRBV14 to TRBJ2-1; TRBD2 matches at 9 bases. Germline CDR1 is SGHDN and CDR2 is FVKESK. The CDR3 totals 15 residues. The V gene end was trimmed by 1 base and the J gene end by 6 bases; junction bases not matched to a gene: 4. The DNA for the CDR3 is TGTGCCAGCAGCCAAGGAGCGGGAGGCGGCAATGAGCAGTTCTTC. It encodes CASSQGAGGGNEQFF.

This CDR3 reads CAWSGGGGMPADTQYF. The DNA for the CDR3 is TGTGCCTGGAGCGGCGGGGGGGGTATGCCAGCAGATACGCAGTATTTT. The chain combines TRBV30 with TRBJ2-3, with 9 bases matching TRBD2. Unmatched junction bases numbered 11, after V lost 3 bases and J lost 4 bases. There are 16 residues in the CDR3. CDR1 is GTSNPN and CDR2 is SVGIG in the germline V gene (reference sequence).

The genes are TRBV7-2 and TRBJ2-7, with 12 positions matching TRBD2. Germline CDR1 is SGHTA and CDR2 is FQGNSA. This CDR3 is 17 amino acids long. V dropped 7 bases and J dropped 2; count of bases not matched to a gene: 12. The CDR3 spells CASTFLAGGPSPYEQYF. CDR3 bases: TGTGCCAGCACCTTCCTAGCGGGAGGGCCCTCCCCCTACGAGCAGTACTTC.

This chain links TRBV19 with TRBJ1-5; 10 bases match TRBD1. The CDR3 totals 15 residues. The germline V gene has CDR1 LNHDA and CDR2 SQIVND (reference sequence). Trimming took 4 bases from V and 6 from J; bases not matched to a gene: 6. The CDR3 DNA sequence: TGTGCCAGTAGTACGACAGGGGGCGCAGGTCAGCCCCAGCATTTT. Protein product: CASSTTGGAGQPQHF.

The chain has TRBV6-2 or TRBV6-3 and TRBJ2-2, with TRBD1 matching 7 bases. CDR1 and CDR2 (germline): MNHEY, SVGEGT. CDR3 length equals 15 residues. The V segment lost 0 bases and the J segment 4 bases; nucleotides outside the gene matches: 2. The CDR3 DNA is TGTGCCAGCAGTTACTCGACAGGGAGCACCGGGGAGCTGTTTTTT. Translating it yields CASSYSTGSTGELFF.

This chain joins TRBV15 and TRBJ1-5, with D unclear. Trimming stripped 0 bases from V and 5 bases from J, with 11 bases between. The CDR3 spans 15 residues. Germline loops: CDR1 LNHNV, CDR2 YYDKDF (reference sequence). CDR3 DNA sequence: TGTGCCACCAGCAGAGACAAGGGAGCCCATCAGCCCCAGCATTTT. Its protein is CATSRDKGAHQPQHF.

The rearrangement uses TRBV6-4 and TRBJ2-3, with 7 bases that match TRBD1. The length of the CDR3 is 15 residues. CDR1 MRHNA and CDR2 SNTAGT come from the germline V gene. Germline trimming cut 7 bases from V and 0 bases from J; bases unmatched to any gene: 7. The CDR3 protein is CASTETGASTDTQYF. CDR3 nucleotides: TGTGCCAGCACTGAAACAGGGGCTAGCACAGATACGCAGTATTTT.